Sequencing of this TCR beta chain was carried out in a study of OX40 agonist ivuxolimab in advanced cancers. Study-wide results and limits: Certain nonresponders likewise exhibited a low normalized T-cell clonal expansion. Partly responding patients at 0.1-3.0 mg/kg showed some of the smallest clonal expansion. Mean expanded clone counts were higher in CD8+ than CD4+ T cells.

On this clone: The antigen is undetermined.

Per the germline V gene, CDR1 is MGHRA and CDR2 is YSYEKL. Trimming removed 0 bases from V and 9 bases from J, with 18 bases in between. This CDR3 comprises 17 residues. Repertoires were generated with immunoSEQ multiplex PCR, while TCRdb's copy carries only in-frame clones and drops some. The sample consists of 90,000 to 130,000 clones, approximately 89% of them appearing once. V usage is TRBV4-1 and J usage is TRBJ1-6; D uncertain. This sequence was found in an adult with an advanced solid tumor such as melanoma, head and neck, liver or kidney cancer. Specimen: CD4+ or CD8+ T cells sorted from blood, collected in a trial of the OX40 agonist ivuxolimab. The CDR3, as DNA: TGCGCCAGCAGCCAAGAAAAGGCCTTTAATCGGCCTTCACCCCTCCACTTT. Amino acids: CASSQEKAFNRPSPLHF.